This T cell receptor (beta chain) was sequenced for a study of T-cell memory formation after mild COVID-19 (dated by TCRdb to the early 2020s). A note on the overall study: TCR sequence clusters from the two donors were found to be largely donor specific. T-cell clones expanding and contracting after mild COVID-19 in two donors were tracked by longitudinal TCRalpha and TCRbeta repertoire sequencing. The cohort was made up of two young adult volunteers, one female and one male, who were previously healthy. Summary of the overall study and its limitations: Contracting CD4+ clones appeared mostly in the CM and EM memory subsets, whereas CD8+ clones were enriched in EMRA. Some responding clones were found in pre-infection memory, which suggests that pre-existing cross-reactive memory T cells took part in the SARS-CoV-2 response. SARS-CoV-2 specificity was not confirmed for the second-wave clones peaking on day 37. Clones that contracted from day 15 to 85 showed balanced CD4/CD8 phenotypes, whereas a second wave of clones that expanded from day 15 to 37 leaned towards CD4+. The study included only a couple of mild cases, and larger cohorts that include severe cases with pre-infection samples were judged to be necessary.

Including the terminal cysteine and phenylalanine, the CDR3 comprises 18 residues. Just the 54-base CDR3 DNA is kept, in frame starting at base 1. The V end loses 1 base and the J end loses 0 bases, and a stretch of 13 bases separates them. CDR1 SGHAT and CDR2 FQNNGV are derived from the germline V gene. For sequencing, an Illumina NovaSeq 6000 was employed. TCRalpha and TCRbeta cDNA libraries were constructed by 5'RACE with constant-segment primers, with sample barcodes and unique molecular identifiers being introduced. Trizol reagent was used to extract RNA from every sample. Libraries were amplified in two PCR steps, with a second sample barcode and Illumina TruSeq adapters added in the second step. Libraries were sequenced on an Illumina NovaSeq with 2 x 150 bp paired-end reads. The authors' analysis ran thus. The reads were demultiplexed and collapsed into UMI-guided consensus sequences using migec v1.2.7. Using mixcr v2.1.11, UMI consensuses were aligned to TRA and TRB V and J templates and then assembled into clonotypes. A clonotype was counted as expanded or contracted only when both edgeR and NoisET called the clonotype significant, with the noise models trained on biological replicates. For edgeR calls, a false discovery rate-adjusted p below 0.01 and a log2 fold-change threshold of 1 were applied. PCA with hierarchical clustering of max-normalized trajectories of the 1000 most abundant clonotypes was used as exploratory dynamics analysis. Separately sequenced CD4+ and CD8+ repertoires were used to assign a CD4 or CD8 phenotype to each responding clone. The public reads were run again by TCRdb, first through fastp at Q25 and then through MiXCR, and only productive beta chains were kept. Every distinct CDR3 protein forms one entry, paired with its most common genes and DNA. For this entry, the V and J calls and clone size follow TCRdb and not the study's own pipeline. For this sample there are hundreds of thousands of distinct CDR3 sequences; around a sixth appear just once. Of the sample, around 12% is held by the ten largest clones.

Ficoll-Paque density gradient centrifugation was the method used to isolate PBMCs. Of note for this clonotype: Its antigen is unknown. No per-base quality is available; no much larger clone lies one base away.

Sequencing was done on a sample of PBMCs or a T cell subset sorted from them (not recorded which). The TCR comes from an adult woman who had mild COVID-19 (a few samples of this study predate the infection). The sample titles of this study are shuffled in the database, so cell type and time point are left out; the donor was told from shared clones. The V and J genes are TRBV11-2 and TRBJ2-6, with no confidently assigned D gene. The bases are TGTGCCAGCAGCTTAGTTGGTGGACGGACCTCTGGGGCCAACGTCCTGACTTTC. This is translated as CASSLVGGRTSGANVLTF.